Sequencing of this T cell receptor beta chain was carried out in a study of blood T cell repertoires in COVID-19. The CDR3 contains 15 residues. Trimming pared 0 bases from V and 1 base from J, leaving 9 bases between. Germline CDR1 reads SGHDT; CDR2 reads YYEEEE. TCRdb's copy holds only in-frame clones and misses some; the assay was immunoSEQ multiplex PCR. The top ten clones hold roughly 16% of a sample with over 100,000 clones, around 77% of them seen once. The chain carries TRBV5-6 and TRBJ2-3, with D possibly matching TRBD1 (5 bases). The sequence came from a man aged 60 to 69 with active or convalescent COVID-19. The sample comprised peripheral blood. The CDR3, as DNA: TGTGCCAGCAGCTTGGTAGGGGCCGGCACAGATACGCAGTATTTT. Translation gives CASSLVGAGTDTQYF.